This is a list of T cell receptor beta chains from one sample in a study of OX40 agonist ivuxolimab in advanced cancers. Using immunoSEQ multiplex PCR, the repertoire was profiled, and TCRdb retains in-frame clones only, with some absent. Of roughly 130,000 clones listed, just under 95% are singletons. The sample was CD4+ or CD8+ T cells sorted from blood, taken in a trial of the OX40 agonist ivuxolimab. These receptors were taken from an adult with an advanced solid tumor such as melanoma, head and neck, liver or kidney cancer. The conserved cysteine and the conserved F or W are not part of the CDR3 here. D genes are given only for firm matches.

ASSPLGSGQETQY	TRBJ2-5	TRBV18	NA
ASSPGTGAMSYGYT	TRBJ1-2	TRBV18	TRBD1
ASRTGTGRYEQY	TRBJ2-7	TRBV28	TRBD1
ASRPLGQVNSPLH	TRBJ1-6	TRBV6-5	TRBD1
ASSESTGQGPGALH	TRBJ1-6	TRBV10-2	NA
ASGVVARGEQY	TRBJ2-7	TRBV7-2	NA
ASSPYPGTSGGELF	TRBJ2-2	TRBV18	TRBD2
ASSPDPSRGDTGELF	TRBJ2-2	TRBV5-6	NA
ASSTTGTVNIQY	TRBJ2-4	TRBV6-5	NA
ASSRAGGEKLF	TRBJ1-4	TRBV6-1	NA
ASSSSAVRPLH	TRBJ1-6	TRBV28	NA
ASSQAGASGANVLT	TRBJ2-6	TRBV11-2	NA
ASSPSRGELF	TRBJ2-2	TRBV6-5	NA
ASSPQTSGSFGNEQF	TRBJ2-1	TRBV18	TRBD2
ASRRSGGTSTDTQY	TRBJ2-3	TRBV7-2	NA
ASGSGGYTDTQY	TRBJ2-3	TRBV5-1	TRBD2
ASSQRGQGNTEAF	TRBJ1-1	TRBV4-2	TRBD1
ASSLGQPGDTQY	TRBJ2-3	TRBV5-1	NA
ASSPPGWERTQY	TRBJ2-5	TRBV28	NA
ASSYSIPRMNTEAF	TRBJ1-1	TRBV6-5	NA
ASTRGVTQETQY	TRBJ2-5	TRBV11-2	TRBD2
ASSYAGTGYEQY	TRBJ2-7	TRBV6-6	TRBD1
ASLRQGITQETQY	TRBJ2-5	TRBV6-6	TRBD1
ASSPGTVPRETQY	TRBJ2-5	TRBV7-7	NA
ATSREPGQGSYEQY	TRBJ2-7	TRBV15	TRBD1
ASSSGLAGLLGSYEQY	TRBJ2-7	TRBV28	TRBD2
ASSLGGVYNSPLH	TRBJ1-6	TRBV7-2	NA
ASSQDPPGYNEKLF	TRBJ1-4	TRBV4-1	NA
ASSFHRGQSTDTQY	TRBJ2-3	TRBV7-9	TRBD1
ASTLRDTQY	TRBJ2-3	TRBV28	NA
ASSRQILQETQY	TRBJ2-5	TRBV5-1	NA
ASSPTLGAGDYGYT	TRBJ1-2	TRBV7-8	NA
ASSQDRPGANVLT	TRBJ2-6	TRBV4-1	NA
ASSEGASSSTDTQY	TRBJ2-3	TRBV6-1	NA
ASSPSGSSRLSNQPQH	TRBJ1-5	TRBV19	NA
ASSQARDRFENIQY	TRBJ2-4	TRBV14	TRBD1
ASSIYIHGNQPQH	TRBJ1-5	TRBV19	NA
ASSRQLNTEAF	TRBJ1-1	TRBV6-6	NA
ASSSPSGGAREQF	TRBJ2-1	TRBV28	TRBD2
ASSSSNGQGSESGANVLT	TRBJ2-6	TRBV7-3	TRBD1
ASSFGSGPPYNEQF	TRBJ2-1	TRBV6-5	NA
ASSLRGNTEAF	TRBJ1-1	TRBV7-2	NA
ASRSYTYGYT	TRBJ1-2	TRBV28	NA
ASTLGGTGRHEQY	TRBJ2-7	TRBV2	TRBD1